This TCR beta chain was observed in a study of T cell changes during pregnancy in multiple sclerosis. Data came from immunoSEQ multiplex PCR; TCRdb stores just in-frame clones and leaves some out. Of 70,000 to 100,000 clones listed, over 80% are singletons. Germline V gene data show CDR1 as SGHTA and CDR2 as FQGNSA. The length of the CDR3 is 16 residues. Trimming stripped 6 bases from V and 4 bases from J, with 19 bases between. This receptor was obtained from a female donor with multiple sclerosis, enrolled in a pregnancy study. Sequenced here: peripheral blood, sampled in the first trimester of pregnancy. The J gene is TRBJ2-1, the V gene TRBV7-2; D is perhaps TRBD2 (6 bases). The CDR3: CASRPDSGGVYNEQFF. As DNA, the CDR3 is TGTGCCAGCAGGCCCGATAGCGGCGGAGTGTACAATGAGCAGTTCTTC.